This T cell receptor (beta chain) was found in a study of T cell clones after liver transplantation. Looked up from germline, CDR1 is SGHKS and CDR2 is YYEKEE (reference sequence). V lost 0 bases and J lost 4, with 14 bases in between. The CDR3 is 16 residues long. Measured with immunoSEQ multiplex PCR; TCRdb has only the in-frame clones, and not every one. The top ten hold under 2.5% of the sample, which has roughly 72,000 clones, around four fifths seen once. This sample comprised CD4+ T cells from blood, obtained less than 50 months after liver transplant. The source of this sequence is a human patient who received a liver transplant. Some of these T cells may belong to the graft donor. This rearrangement joins TRBV5-5 to TRBJ1-3, with D perhaps matching TRBD1 (5 bases). As DNA, the CDR3 is TGTGCCAGCAGCTTGGAATCAAACAGGCCCGGAAACACCATATATTTT. Translated, it gives CASSLESNRPGNTIYF.